This T cell receptor (beta chain) was recorded in a study of T-cell reconstitution after alpha-beta-depleted transplantation in children. The study, taken as a whole, reports: Certain patients had high TCRbeta diversity at day 60, and it came from recipient T cells and thymic progenitors that survived. Several hundred expanded graft clones reportedly gave rise to the alpha-beta T cells present about two months after transplant. Once a year had passed after transplant, T-cell counts and diversity came mostly from newly produced T cells.

Only a few counts were recorded for this clonotype. No antigen is known for it. Library preparation (for TCRbeta) was performed with unique molecular identifiers. TCRdb re-analysed the PCR reads in MiXCR, keeping a single row per CDR3 protein. The sample lists about 540,000 distinct CDR3 sequences, around 27% occurring once. Germline V CDR1 and CDR2: DFQATT, SNEGSKA (reference sequence). CDR3 size: 12 residues. V was trimmed by 6 bases and J by 5 bases, leaving 11 bases between them. The starting material was PBMCs, obtained before TCRalphabeta/CD19-depleted stem cell transplant. V usage is TRBV20-1 and J usage is TRBJ1-5; D is possibly TRBD1 (5 bases). The sequence came from a boy younger than two with Wiskott-Aldrich syndrome, due to receive a stem cell transplant. The CDR3 nucleotides are TGCAGTGCCGCAGGGTTGCATCAGCCCCAGCATTTT. Translating it yields CSAAGLHQPQHF.